A single sample gave rise to the 11 T cell receptor beta chains below, sequenced in a study of T-cell reconstitution after alpha-beta-depleted transplantation in children. The authors prepared the TCRbeta library with unique molecular identifiers. TCRdb reanalysed the PCR reads using MiXCR and keeps one entry per CDR3 protein. The data hold about 180,000 distinct CDR3 sequences, with 11% observed a single time. The sequences come from PBMCs, collected before TCRalphabeta/CD19-depleted stem cell transplant. The receptors derive from a boy aged 2 to 9 with acute myeloid leukemia, due to receive a stem cell transplant.

This clonotype was picked up many times. This sequence joins TRBV7-2 and TRBJ2-7; possibly TRBD1 for D (7 bases). Germline lookup yields CDR1 SGHTA and CDR2 FQGNSA. This CDR3 region has 14 residues. The V and J ends lost 5 bases and 3 bases respectively, with 14 bases between them. CDR3 sequence (DNA): TGTGCCAGCAGCCTTGGAGGGGGCCACTACGAGCAGTACGTC. Translation gives CASSLGGGHYEQYV.

There are many counts of this clonotype. The V and J genes are TRBV30 and TRBJ2-3, with D perhaps matching TRBD1 or TRBD2 (6 bases each). V lost 3 bases and J lost 2, with 18 bases in between. The CDR3 spans 16 residues. CDR1 is GTSNPN, CDR2 SVGIG, per germline (reference sequence). Here the CDR3 DNA reads TGTGCCTGGAGGGGGGGAGTTGGGGGGCACACAGATACGCAGTATTTT. Its translation: CAWRGGVGGHTDTQYF.

This clonotype showed up many times. V gene TRBV10-2 combines with J gene TRBJ2-1; 15 nucleotides align to TRBD2. V was pared by 6 bases and J by 3 bases, with 9 bases of the junction left unmatched. This CDR3 has 18 residues. CDR1 and CDR2 (germline): WSHSY, SAAADI. CDR3 nucleotides: TGCGCCAGCAGGAGGGGGACTAGCGGGGGGACAATCTACAATGAGCAGTTCTTC. It encodes CASRRGTSGGTIYNEQFF.

This clonotype has a count of ten or more. In DNA, the CDR3 is TGCGCCAGCAGCTTGCACGGGTACACCGGGGAGCTGTTTTTT. This codes for CASSLHGYTGELFF. V and J are TRBV5-1 and TRBJ2-2, with unresolved D. Trimming cost V 1 base and J 3 bases, with 7 bases left between them. The CDR3 is 14 residues long. Germline V gene lookup returns CDR1 SGHRS and CDR2 YFSETQ. Based on the CDR3 plus reference TRBV5-1 and TRBJ2-2, the full variable domain is KAGVTQTPRYLIKTRGQQVTLSCSPISGHRSVSWYQQTPGQGLQFLFEYFSETQRNKGNFPGRFSGRQFSNSRSEMNVSTLELGDSALYLCASSLHGYTGELFFGEGSRLTVL.

The chain joins TRBV19 to TRBJ2-4, with 12 bases that match TRBD2. The CDR3 spans 16 residues. Germline assignment: CDR1 LNHDA and CDR2 SQIVND (reference sequence). Unmatched junction bases numbered 9, after V lost 4 bases and J lost 8 bases. The CDR3 DNA sequence: TGTGCCAGTAGTACTAGCGGGAGGGCCCGTGGTGACATTCAGTACTTC. Encoded protein: CASSTSGRARGDIQYF.

The table lists this clonotype with many counts. Compared with germline, one end of the junction differs, possibly owing to a read error. The gene calls are TRBV29-1 and TRBJ1-5, with D perhaps matching TRBD1 (6 bases). Germline CDR1 is SQVTM and CDR2 is ANQGSEA. The CDR3 has 13 amino acids. In nucleotides, the CDR3 is TGCAGCGTGGAAGGGGGACACAATCAGCCCCAGCATTTT. Its protein is CSVEGGHNQPQHF.

In regard to this clonotype: With a much larger clone just one base away, this may be a read error. V gene TRBV5-1 combines with J gene TRBJ2-1; weak D call: TRBD1 (5 bases). Germline lookup yields CDR1 SGHRS and CDR2 YFSETQ. V was clipped by 5 bases and J by 6 bases, with 12 bases between them. The CDR3 length is 13 residues. The DNA of the CDR3 is TGCGCCAGCAGGGAGCTCCAGGGCAATGAGCAGTTCTTC. It specifies CASRELQGNEQFF.

At least ten counts were recorded for this clonotype. J is TRBJ2-3 and V is TRBV29-1; 9 bases agree with TRBD1. V shed 3 bases, J shed 5 bases, and the junction held 15 bases outside the gene matches. CDR3 size: 17 residues. Germline CDR1 and CDR2: SQVTM and ANQGSEA. As DNA, the CDR3 is TGCAGCGTTGATGTTACGGACAGGGGATTGGTGGGAGATACGCAGTATTTT. Protein product: CSVDVTDRGLVGDTQYF.

This chain uses TRBV5-1 with TRBJ2-5; D may be TRBD1 (7 bases). Germline V lookup: CDR1 SGHRS, CDR2 YFSETQ. V dropped 4 bases and J dropped 1 base, with 11 bases sitting between them. The CDR3 consists of 14 residues. The CDR3: CASSAGQSQETQYF. The CDR3 DNA follows: TGCGCCAGCAGCGCGGGACAGTCCCAAGAGACCCAGTACTTC.

This clonotype was seen at least ten times. V is TRBV5-1 and J is TRBJ2-1; 9 bases map to TRBD1. The CDR3 totals 14 residues. CDR1 is SGHRS and CDR2 is YFSETQ in the germline V gene. Losses at the gene ends were 2 bases for V and 5 bases for J; bases not matched to a gene: 2. For the CDR3, the DNA is TGCGCCAGCAGCTTAGGACAGGGGCACAATGAGCAGTTCTTC. Protein sequence: CASSLGQGHNEQFF.

This clonotype came up many times. As DNA, the CDR3 is TGTGCCAGCAGCCACTCCGGAGGACAGGGGGACTACGAGCAGTACTTC. This codes for CASSHSGGQGDYEQYF. This rearrangement joins TRBV4-2 to TRBJ2-7; 10 positions agree with TRBD1. Per the germline V gene, CDR1 is LGHNA and CDR2 is YNFKEQ. The junction had 8 bases not matched to a gene; V was cut back by 3 bases and J by 3 bases. CDR3 length: 16 residues.